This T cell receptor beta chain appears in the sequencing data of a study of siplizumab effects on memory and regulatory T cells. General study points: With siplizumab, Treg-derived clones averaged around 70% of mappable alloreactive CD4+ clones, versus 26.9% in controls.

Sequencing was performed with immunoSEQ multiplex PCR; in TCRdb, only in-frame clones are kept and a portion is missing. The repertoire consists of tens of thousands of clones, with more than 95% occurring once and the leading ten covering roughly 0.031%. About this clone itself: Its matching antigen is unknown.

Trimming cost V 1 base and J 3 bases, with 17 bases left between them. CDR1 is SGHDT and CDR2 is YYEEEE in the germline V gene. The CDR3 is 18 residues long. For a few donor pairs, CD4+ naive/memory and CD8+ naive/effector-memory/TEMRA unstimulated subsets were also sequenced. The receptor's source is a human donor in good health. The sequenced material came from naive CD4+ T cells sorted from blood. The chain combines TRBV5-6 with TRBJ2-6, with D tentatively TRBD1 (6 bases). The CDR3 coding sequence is TGTGCCAGCAGCTTGAACAGGGCTAATCGGGGTGGGGCCAACGTCCTGACTTTC. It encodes CASSLNRANRGGANVLTF.